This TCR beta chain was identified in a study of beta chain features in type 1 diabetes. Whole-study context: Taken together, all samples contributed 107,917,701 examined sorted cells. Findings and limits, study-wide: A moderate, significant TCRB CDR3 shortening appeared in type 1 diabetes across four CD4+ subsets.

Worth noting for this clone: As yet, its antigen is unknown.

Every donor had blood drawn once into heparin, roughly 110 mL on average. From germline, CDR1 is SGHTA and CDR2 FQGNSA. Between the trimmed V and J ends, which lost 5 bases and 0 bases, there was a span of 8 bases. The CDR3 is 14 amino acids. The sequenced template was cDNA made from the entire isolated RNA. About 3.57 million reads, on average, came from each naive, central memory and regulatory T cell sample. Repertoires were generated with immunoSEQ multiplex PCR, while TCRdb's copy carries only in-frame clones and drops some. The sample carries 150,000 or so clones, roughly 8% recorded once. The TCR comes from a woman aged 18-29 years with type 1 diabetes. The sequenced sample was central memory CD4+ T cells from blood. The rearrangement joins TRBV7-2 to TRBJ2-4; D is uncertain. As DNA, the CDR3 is TGTGCCAGCAGCGTGAGACTAGCCAAAAACATTCAGTACTTC. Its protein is CASSVRLAKNIQYF.